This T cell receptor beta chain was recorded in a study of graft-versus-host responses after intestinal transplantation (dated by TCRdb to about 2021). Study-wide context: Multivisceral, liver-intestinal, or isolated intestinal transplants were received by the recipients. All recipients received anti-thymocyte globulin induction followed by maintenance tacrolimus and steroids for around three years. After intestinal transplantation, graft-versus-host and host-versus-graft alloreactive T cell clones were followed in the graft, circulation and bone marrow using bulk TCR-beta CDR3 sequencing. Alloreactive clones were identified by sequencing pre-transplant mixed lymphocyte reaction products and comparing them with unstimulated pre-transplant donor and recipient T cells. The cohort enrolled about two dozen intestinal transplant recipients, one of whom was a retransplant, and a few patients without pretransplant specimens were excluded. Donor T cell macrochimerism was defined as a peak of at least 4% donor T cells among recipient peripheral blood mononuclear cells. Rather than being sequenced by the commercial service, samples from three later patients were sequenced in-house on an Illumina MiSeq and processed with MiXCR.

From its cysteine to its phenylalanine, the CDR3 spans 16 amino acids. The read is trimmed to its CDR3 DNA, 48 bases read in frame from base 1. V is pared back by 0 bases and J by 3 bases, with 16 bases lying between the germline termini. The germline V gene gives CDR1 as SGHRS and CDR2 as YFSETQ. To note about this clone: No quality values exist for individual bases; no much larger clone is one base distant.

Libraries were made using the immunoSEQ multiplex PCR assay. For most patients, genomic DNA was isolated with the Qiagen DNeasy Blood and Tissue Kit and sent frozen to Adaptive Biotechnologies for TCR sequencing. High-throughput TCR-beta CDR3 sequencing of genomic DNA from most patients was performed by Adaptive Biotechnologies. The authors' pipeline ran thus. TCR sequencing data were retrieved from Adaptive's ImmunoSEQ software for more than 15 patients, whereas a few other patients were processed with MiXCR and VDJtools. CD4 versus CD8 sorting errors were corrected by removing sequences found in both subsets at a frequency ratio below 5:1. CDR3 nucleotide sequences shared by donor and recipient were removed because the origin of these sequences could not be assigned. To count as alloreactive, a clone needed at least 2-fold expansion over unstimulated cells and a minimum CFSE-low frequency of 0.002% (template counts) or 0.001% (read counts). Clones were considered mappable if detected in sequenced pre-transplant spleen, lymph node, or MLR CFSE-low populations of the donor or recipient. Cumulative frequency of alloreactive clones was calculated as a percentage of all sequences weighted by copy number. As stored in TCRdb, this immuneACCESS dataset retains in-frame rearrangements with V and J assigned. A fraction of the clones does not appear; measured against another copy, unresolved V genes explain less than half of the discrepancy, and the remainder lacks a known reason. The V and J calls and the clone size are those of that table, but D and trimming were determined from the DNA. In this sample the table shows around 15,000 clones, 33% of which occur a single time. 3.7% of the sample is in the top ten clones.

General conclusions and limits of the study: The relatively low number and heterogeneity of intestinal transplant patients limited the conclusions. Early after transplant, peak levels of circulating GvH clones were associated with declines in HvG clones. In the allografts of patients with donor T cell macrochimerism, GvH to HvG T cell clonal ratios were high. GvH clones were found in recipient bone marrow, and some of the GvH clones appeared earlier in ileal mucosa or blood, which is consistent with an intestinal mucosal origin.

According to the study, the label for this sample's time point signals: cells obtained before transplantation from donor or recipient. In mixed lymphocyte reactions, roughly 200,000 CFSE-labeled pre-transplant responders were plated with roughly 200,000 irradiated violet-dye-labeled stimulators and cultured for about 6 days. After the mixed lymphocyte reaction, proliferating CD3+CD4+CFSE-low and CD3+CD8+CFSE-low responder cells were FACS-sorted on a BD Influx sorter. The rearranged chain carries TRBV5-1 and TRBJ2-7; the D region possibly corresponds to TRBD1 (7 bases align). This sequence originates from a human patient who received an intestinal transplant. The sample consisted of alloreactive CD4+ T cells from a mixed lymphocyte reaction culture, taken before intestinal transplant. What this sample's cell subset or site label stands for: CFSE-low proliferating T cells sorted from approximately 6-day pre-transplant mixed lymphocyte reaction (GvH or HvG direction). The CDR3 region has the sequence CASSLGAGTERYEQYF. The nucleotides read TGCGCCAGCAGCTTGGGGGCGGGGACAGAACGCTACGAGCAGTACTTC.